The 25 T cell receptor beta chains below were found in one sample sequenced in a study of post-analysis software for immune sequencing data. Prepared TCR beta cDNA libraries contained unique molecular identifiers. Each CDR3 protein is one row after TCRdb ran MiXCR on the PCR reads. The sample has roughly 800,000 distinct CDR3 sequences, roughly 50% seen once. These receptors have no known antigen. The study's findings and limits: In patients, TRBV5-6, TRBV5-1 and TRBV20-1 belonged to four or five TRBV segments found more frequently than in controls.

Sequenced sample: blood. The receptors shown here come from a girl aged 5-17 years with multiple sclerosis.

The V and J genes are TRBV7-2 and TRBJ2-1; D is perhaps TRBD2 (5 bases). Germline assignment: CDR1 SGHTA and CDR2 FQGNSA. Between the trimmed V and J ends, which lost 4 bases and 6 bases, there was a span of 13 bases. The CDR3 runs 14 residues. The chain's CDR3 is CASSSSLGSNEQFF. The CDR3 region has the DNA TGTGCCAGCAGCTCTTCACTAGGGTCCAATGAGCAGTTCTTC.

The gene calls are TRBV7-9 and TRBJ2-7; D could derive from TRBD1 or TRBD2 (5 bases each). The ends were cut back, 1 base at V and 0 bases at J, with 10 bases in the middle. Germline CDR1 is SEHNR and CDR2 is FQNEAQ (reference sequence). The CDR3 is 15 residues long. The CDR3 sequence is CASSLVWGNSYEQYF. In nucleotides, the CDR3 is TGTGCCAGCAGCTTAGTCTGGGGGAACTCCTACGAGCAGTACTTC.

In its sample, this clonotype was seen a few times. The chain combines TRBV15 with TRBJ2-6; possible D gene TRBD2, 5 bases. The CDR3 totals 13 residues. Germline V gene lookup returns CDR1 LNHNV and CDR2 YYDKDF (reference sequence). V was trimmed by 8 bases and J by 2 bases, leaving 7 bases between them. CDR3 residues: CATRGPGANVLTF. The CDR3 bases are TGTGCCACCCGAGGGCCTGGGGCCAACGTCCTGACTTTC.

V usage is TRBV3-1 and J usage is TRBJ2-4; D is unclear. V was cut by 0 bases and J by 0 bases, with 12 bases left in between. In germline, CDR1 is LGHDT, CDR2 YNNKEL (reference sequence). This CDR3 is built from 17 residues. The CDR3 nucleotides are TGTGCCAGCAGCCAAGATGGGCCCCGTGGAGCCAAAAACATTCAGTACTTC. It translates to CASSQDGPRGAKNIQYF.

The chain employs TRBV7-2 and TRBJ2-3; TRBD1 might be the D (7 bases). The CDR3 is 16 residues long. V lost 2 bases, J lost 1 base, and 13 bases lay in between. Germline V gives CDR1 SGHTA, CDR2 FQGNSA. In DNA, the CDR3 is TGTGCCAGCAGCTTACGTCCAGGGGGGCGCACAGATACGCAGTATTTT. It translates to CASSLRPGGRTDTQYF.

Details on this clonotype: A much larger clone lies a single base off, so this may be a read error. The rearrangement links TRBV29-1 to TRBJ1-2; TRBD1 is a possible D gene (6 bases). CDR1 and CDR2 from the germline V gene are SQVTM and ANQGSEA. The CDR3 runs to 16 residues. The CDR3 nucleotides read TGCGGCGTTGGACAAGAGGGGGGGGGCCCTAACTATGGCTACACCTTC. Its protein product is CGVGQEGGGPNYGYTF.

The rearrangement uses TRBV7-8 and TRBJ2-3, with TRBD2 identical over 14 bases. CDR1 is SGHVS and CDR2 is FQNEAQ in the germline V gene. The CDR3 sequence is 17 residues long. V lost 3 bases to trimming and J lost 5 bases; unmatched junction nucleotides: 7. This CDR3 is CASSFRGLAGVIDTQYF. The CDR3 coding sequence is TGTGCCAGCAGCTTCCGGGGACTAGCGGGAGTTATAGATACGCAGTATTTT.

The chain has TRBV9 and TRBJ2-3, with D possibly TRBD2 on 5 matching bases. This CDR3 has 15 amino acids. Germline V gene lookup returns CDR1 SGDLS and CDR2 YYNGEE. The V end was cut by 4 bases, the J end by 6 bases, with 18 bases between. The CDR3 DNA reads TGTGCCAGCAGCCTCTCGGACTCCTACCAGGATACGCAGTATTTT. Residues: CASSLSDSYQDTQYF.

The CDR3 loop reads CASSFLSGTGEQYF. DNA of the CDR3: TGTGCCAGCAGCTTTCTGAGCGGGACAGGGGAGCAGTACTTC. This sequence joins TRBV7-2 and TRBJ2-7, with 9 nucleotides matching TRBD1. Trimming cost V 3 bases and J 7 bases; bases outside gene matches: 7. CDR1 and CDR2 from the germline V gene are SGHTA and FQGNSA. This CDR3 is built from 14 residues.

In its sample, this clonotype was seen a few times. The gene calls are TRBV7-2 and TRBJ2-3; no definite D call. Per germline, CDR1 SGHTA and CDR2 FQGNSA. The CDR3 runs 13 residues. Trimming took 4 bases from V and 3 from J, leaving 8 bases between them. The CDR3 is CASSSVRTDTQYF. The CDR3 region has the DNA TGTGCCAGCAGCTCAGTCAGAACAGATACGCAGTATTTT.

The chain uses TRBV12-5 and TRBJ2-7, with TRBD1 matching 12 bases. With V trimmed by 3 bases and J by 7 bases, 10 bases remained unmatched. Germline V gene sequence: CDR1 LGHNT, CDR2 FRNRAP. This CDR3 region has 16 residues. Here the CDR3 reads CASGFTTGQGAREQYF. For the CDR3, the DNA is TGTGCTAGTGGTTTTACGACGGGACAGGGGGCGAGGGAGCAGTACTTC.

V usage is TRBV20-1 and J usage is TRBJ2-5, with TRBD2 matching over 13 bases. TRBJ2-7 explains the end of the DNA better; the J call may be wrong. The CDR3 runs to 13 residues. CDR1 and CDR2 from the germline V gene are DFQATT and SNEGSKA (reference sequence). The CDR3 loop is CSAWTSGSHEQYF. In DNA form, the CDR3 reads TGCAGTGCTTGGACTAGCGGGAGCCACGAGCAGTACTTC.

The gene calls are TRBV6-2 or TRBV6-3 and TRBJ2-4, with a weak D call TRBD2 (6 bases). The better agreement between TRBJ2-7 and the DNA end casts doubt on the J call. The CDR3 covers 13 residues. Germline V lookup: CDR1 MNHEY, CDR2 SVGEGT. The CDR3 protein is CASTWYGGYEQYF. CDR3 bases: TGTGCCAGCACCTGGTACGGGGGCTACGAGCAGTACTTC.

The gene calls are TRBV10-3 and TRBJ1-1; no definite D call. Trimming removed 11 bases at V and 0 bases at J, with 13 bases between. Per the germline V gene, CDR1 is ENHRY and CDR2 is SYGVKD. CDR3 length equals 13 residues. CDR3 protein: CACGPQLNTEAFF. In nucleotides, the CDR3 is TGTGCCTGCGGACCGCAGTTGAACACTGAAGCTTTCTTT.

This clonotype was detected only a few times. The chain combines TRBV20-1 with TRBJ2-7; perhaps TRBD1 as D (5 bases). Trimming removed 6 bases at V and 2 bases at J, with 17 bases between. Germline values: CDR1 DFQATT, CDR2 SNEGSKA (reference sequence). The CDR3 spans 14 residues. The CDR3 nucleotides are TGCAGTGCCAGCCGAAGGGGAACCACCTACGAGCAGTACTTC. Translating gives CSASRRGTTYEQYF.

The sample holds one count of this clonotype. This chain uses TRBV10-3 with TRBJ2-7; TRBD2 might be the D (6 bases). The germline V and J ends were trimmed by 11 bases and 7 bases, with 15 bases remaining between them. Germline V CDR1 and CDR2: ENHRY, SYGVKD. This CDR3 is built from 11 residues. The CDR3 bases are TGTGCCGCCGGCACGGGGGAAGAGCAGTACTTC. This encodes CAAGTGEEQYF.

This clonotype showed up just a few times. The rearrangement links TRBV28 to TRBJ2-5, with 7 bases lining up with TRBD2. CDR3 length: 15 residues. CDR1 and CDR2 from the germline V gene are MDHEN and SYDVKM. The trim removed 1 base at V and 11 bases at J, leaving 13 bases unmatched. The CDR3 bases are TGTGCCAGCAGTTTATTTCCCGGCGGGAGCTACGGGCAGTACTTC. Translating it yields CASSLFPGGSYGQYF.

In its sample, this clonotype was seen a few times. CDR3 nucleotides: TGCAGCGTTGGAGCAAGGGAGCAGTTCTTC. Amino acid sequence: CSVGAREQFF. This chain uses TRBV29-1 with TRBJ2-1; no reliable D call. V lost 4 bases, J lost 10 bases, and 8 bases lay in between. The CDR3 runs 10 residues. Germline V gives CDR1 SQVTM, CDR2 ANQGSEA.

This chain joins TRBV12-3 or TRBV12-4 and TRBJ2-1, with D possibly TRBD1 on 6 matching bases. There are 11 residues in the CDR3. With 5 bases removed from V and 15 bases from J, the gap between germline ends came to 14 bases. The CDR3 loop reads CASSAKGVRFF. Here the CDR3 DNA reads TGTGCCAGCAGTGCCAAGGGGGTGAGGTTCTTC.

The chain is built from TRBV7-8 and TRBJ1-1; a possible D gene is TRBD1 (6 bases). Germline CDR1 is SGHVS and CDR2 is FQNEAQ. The V end was cut by 2 bases, the J end by 1 base, with 20 bases between. This CDR3 spans 18 amino acids. The CDR3 here is CASSLFPLQGLGNTEAFF. CDR3 coding DNA: TGTGCCAGCAGCTTATTTCCCCTCCAGGGGTTAGGGAACACTGAAGCTTTCTTT.

The chain recombines TRBV29-1 with TRBJ1-3; D gene ambiguous. CDR1 and CDR2 from the germline V gene are SQVTM and ANQGSEA. The CDR3 extends over 12 amino acids. V was shortened by 7 bases and J by 2 bases, with 9 bases between the two germline ends. The CDR3 loop is CSGVTTGNTIYF. The DNA for the CDR3 is TGCAGCGGTGTAACCACTGGAAACACCATATATTTT. The whole variable domain, remainder taken from reference TRBV29-1 and TRBJ1-3, is SAVISQKPSRDICQRGTSLTIQCQVDSQVTMMFWYRQQPGQSLTLIATANQGSEATYESGFVIDKFPISRPNLTFSTLTVSNMSPEDSSIYLCSGVTTGNTIYFGEGSWLTVV.

This clonotype was recorded a few times. The V and J genes are TRBV7-9 and TRBJ2-7; D may be TRBD1 or TRBD2 (5 bases each). This CDR3 comprises 13 residues. Deletions cut 6 bases from V and 9 bases from J, with 18 bases between. The germline V gene encodes CDR1 SEHNR and CDR2 FQNEAQ (reference sequence). CDR3 residues: CASRTGTSIGQYF. The CDR3 coding sequence is TGTGCCAGCAGGACCGGGACCTCAATCGGGCAGTACTTC.

The genes are TRBV20-1 and TRBJ2-7; 7 nucleotides line up with TRBD2. Matching the DNA end better, TRBJ2-5 makes the J call doubtful. The CDR3 loop spans 14 amino acids. The germline V gene has CDR1 DFQATT and CDR2 SNEGSKA (reference sequence). This CDR3 is CSAGALADQETQYF. In nucleotides, the CDR3 is TGCAGTGCTGGCGCCCTAGCGGACCAAGAGACCCAGTACTTC.

In DNA, the CDR3 is TGTGCCAGCCAAAGAGCCAGAGGGGGAGAGACCCAGTACTTC. It codes for CASQRARGGETQYF. The chain carries TRBV27 and TRBJ2-5; D possibly corresponds to TRBD1 (6 bases). CDR1 is MNHEY and CDR2 is SMNVEV in the germline V gene (reference sequence). V dropped 8 bases and J dropped 4 bases, with 17 bases sitting between them. This CDR3 region has 14 residues.

The J gene is TRBJ2-5, the V gene TRBV5-1, with a possible D match to TRBD2 (5 bases). Germline CDR1 and CDR2: SGHRS and YFSETQ. CDR3 length equals 17 residues. With 4 bases removed from V and 7 bases from J, the gap between germline ends came to 26 bases. CDR3 sequence (DNA): TGCGCCAGCAGCCTGATCGAGCGGTCGGTACCCGTTGGGACCCAGTACTTC. Translation: CASSLIERSVPVGTQYF.